Presented here are 7 T cell receptor beta chains from one specimen sequenced in a study of blood T cell repertoires in COVID-19. Sequencing used immunoSEQ multiplex PCR; TCRdb keeps in-frame clones, though not all of them. In the table there are a few hundred thousand clones, about 83% of which are singletons. The sample comprised peripheral blood. Every receptor here comes from a woman aged 25 to 45 with COVID-19, enrolled during active disease.

This clone was observed a single time. The chain joins TRBV11-2 to TRBJ2-1, with D tentatively TRBD1 (6 bases). Germline V CDR1 and CDR2: SGHAT, FQNNGV. The CDR3 totals 15 residues. Trimming removed 2 bases at V and 5 bases at J, with 13 bases between. The CDR3 bases are TGTGCCAGCAGCTTAACGGGCAGGGGTCACAATGAGCAGTTCTTC. It encodes CASSLTGRGHNEQFF.

The rearrangement joins TRBV5-8 to TRBJ1-2; 9 positions agree with TRBD1. This CDR3 is 16 amino acids long. Germline loops: CDR1 SGHTS, CDR2 YDEGEE. The trim removed 3 bases at V and 4 bases at J, leaving 10 bases unmatched. DNA for the CDR3: TGTGCCAGCAGCTGGGGACAGGGCGTAACTTTCTATGGCTACACCTTC. This sequence encodes CASSWGQGVTFYGYTF.

In its sample, this clone was seen once. Germline is not matched at one junction end, which may reflect a read error. The rearrangement joins TRBV27 to TRBJ2-5, with D tentatively TRBD2 (5 bases). The CDR3 extends over 17 amino acids. CDR1 is MNHEY, CDR2 SMNVEV, per germline (reference sequence). CDR3 residues: CVSSPFPPSSSKETQYF. CDR3 in DNA: TGTGTCAGCAGCCCCTTTCCCCCCTCTAGCAGTAAAGAGACCCAGTACTTC.

Concerning this clone itself: At the DNA level, this CDR3 is encoded by other sequences in the same sample as well. The J gene is TRBJ2-5, the V gene TRBV18; weak D call: TRBD2 (5 bases). This CDR3 contains 13 residues. Germline V gene data show CDR1 as KGHSH and CDR2 as LQKENI. Trimming removed 2 bases from V and 5 bases from J, with 9 bases in between. The CDR3 region has the DNA TGTGCCAGCTCACCAACTGGCGGGGAGACCCAGTACTTC. Its protein is CASSPTGGETQYF.

Here the CDR3 DNA reads TGTGCCAGTAGTATACAGGGTCAGGGTTTCAATGAGCAGTTCTTC. It is translated as CASSIQGQGFNEQFF. The genes are TRBV19 and TRBJ2-1; the D gene is possibly TRBD1 (5 bases). CDR1 LNHDA and CDR2 SQIVND come from the germline V gene (reference sequence). This CDR3 comprises 15 residues. V was clipped by 2 bases and J by 6 bases, with 14 bases between them. Full variable domain (rest looked up from reference TRBV19 and TRBJ2-1): DGGITQSPKYLFRKEGQNVTLSCEQNLNHDAMYWYRQDPGQGLRLIYYSQIVNDFQKGDIAEGYSVSREKKESFPLTVTSAQKNPTAFYLCASSIQGQGFNEQFFGPGTRLTVL.

V and J are TRBV5-1 and TRBJ1-2; D unclear. The CDR3 is made up of 14 amino acids. Per the germline V gene, CDR1 is SGHRS and CDR2 is YFSETQ. The ends were cut back, 4 bases at V and 4 bases at J, with 14 bases in the middle. Here the CDR3 reads CASSVKADSYGYTF. CDR3 bases: TGCGCCAGCAGCGTGAAGGCGGATTCCTATGGCTACACCTTC.

V gene TRBV6-5 combines with J gene TRBJ2-7; 7 bases are a match to TRBD1. The CDR3 length is 14 residues. The trim removed 5 bases at V and 6 bases at J, leaving 10 bases unmatched. Germline lookup yields CDR1 MNHEY and CDR2 SVGAGI. The CDR3: CASSLIDREGEQYF. In DNA, the CDR3 is TGTGCCAGCAGTCTAATCGACAGGGAAGGCGAGCAGTACTTC.